The rows below give T cell receptor beta chains drawn from one sample of a study of blood T cell repertoires in COVID-19. Clones were read by immunoSEQ multiplex PCR, and TCRdb kept only the in-frame ones, dropping some. This sample has about 24,000 clones, with approximately 75% found just once. Input material: peripheral blood. Receptors originate from a woman in her 70s with COVID-19, enrolled during active disease. Both conserved end residues are part of each CDR3. A D gene is named only where the DNA matches it firmly. Only part of the rows carry a size: once, few, many, or a class if the clone is expanded.

j_call,d_call,clone_size,v_call,cdr3_nt,cdr3_aa
TRBJ1-1,.,.,TRBV5-5,TGTGCCAGCAGCCTAGCACAGGGCTTTTGGGCTGAAGCTTTCTTT,CASSLAQGFWAEAFF
TRBJ2-1,.,.,TRBV27,TGTGCCAGCAGTTTATCCCCGTGGGGCGATGAGCAGTTCTTC,CASSLSPWGDEQFF
TRBJ1-2,TRBD1,once,TRBV7-9,TGTGCCAGCAGCTTTTCGACAGGGGTCAACTATGGCTACACCTTC,CASSFSTGVNYGYTF
TRBJ2-3,TRBD2,.,TRBV19,TGTGCCAGTAGTTTTAGCCTGGGAGGGGATACGCAGTATTTT,CASSFSLGGDTQYF
TRBJ2-2,.,.,TRBV6-4,TGTGCCAGCAGTGACTCGGAGGACAGCACCGGGGAGCTGTTTTTT,CASSDSEDSTGELFF
TRBJ2-3,TRBD2,.,TRBV9,TGTGCCAGCAGCGTAGGAGGAGTAGCGGGGCAAGATACGCAGTATTTT,CASSVGGVAGQDTQYF
TRBJ2-7,.,.,TRBV21-1,TGTGCCAGCAGCAAAGGGCGTCCGGGACAGGGAAACTTC,CASSKGRPGQGNF
TRBJ2-1,TRBD2,.,TRBV7-8,TGTGCCAGCACCCCACGGCGGGGACTAGCGGGTTACAATGAGCAGTTCTTC,CASTPRRGLAGYNEQFF
TRBJ1-5,TRBD1,once,TRBV6-5,TGTGCCAGCAGTTCCGACAGGGGGCGAGGTCAGCCCCAGCATTTT,CASSSDRGRGQPQHF
TRBJ2-7,.,few,TRBV19,TGTGCCAGTAGTATTTTCGACAGATCCTACGAGCAGTACTTC,CASSIFDRSYEQYF
TRBJ1-1,.,.,TRBV5-1,TGCGCCAGCAGCTTGGCGGGGTTAGGCACTGAAGCTTTCTTT,CASSLAGLGTEAFF